The clone carrying this T cell receptor (beta chain) turned up a few times. Unique molecular identifiers were incorporated into the prepared TCRbeta library. TCRdb independently ran MiXCR on the PCR reads; one entry per CDR3 protein. The table lists about 350,000 distinct CDR3 sequences, 10% to 15% of them singletons. The data are from a study of T-cell reconstitution after alpha-beta-depleted transplantation in children. Per the germline V gene, CDR1 is SGHDT and CDR2 is YYEEEE. With 6 bases removed from V and 5 bases from J, the gap between germline ends came to 11 bases. The CDR3 covers 12 residues.

Sequencing was performed on PBMCs, taken from the stem cell graft. The chain joins TRBV5-6 to TRBJ2-5, with D uncertain. The sequence was obtained from a human donor who donated a stem cell graft to a child with Fanconi anemia. In DNA form, the CDR3 reads TGTGCCAGCACTAGGTTTAGGGAGACCCAGTACTTC. This codes for CASTRFRETQYF.